This TCR beta chain was identified during a study of siplizumab effects on memory and regulatory T cells. This clone was observed once. What it binds is not known. Whole-study findings and limits: Among alloreactive clones, only a minor fraction mapped to unstimulated subsets.

Sequencing was performed with immunoSEQ multiplex PCR; in TCRdb, only in-frame clones are kept and a portion is missing. The data show about 100,000 clones, with approximately 91% seen just once and 0.15% held by the top ten. V was trimmed by 3 bases and J by 7 bases, leaving 20 bases between them. The germline V gene encodes CDR1 SGHTA and CDR2 FQGNSA. The CDR3 runs to 16 residues. The sequenced sample consisted of CD4+ T cells sorted from blood. This TCR came from a human donor in good health. V usage is TRBV7-2 and J usage is TRBJ2-3, with a weak D call TRBD2 (5 bases). Here the CDR3 reads CASSFGFLETGYTQYF. As DNA, the CDR3 is TGTGCCAGCAGCTTTGGTTTTCTAGAAACGGGGTATACGCAGTATTTT.